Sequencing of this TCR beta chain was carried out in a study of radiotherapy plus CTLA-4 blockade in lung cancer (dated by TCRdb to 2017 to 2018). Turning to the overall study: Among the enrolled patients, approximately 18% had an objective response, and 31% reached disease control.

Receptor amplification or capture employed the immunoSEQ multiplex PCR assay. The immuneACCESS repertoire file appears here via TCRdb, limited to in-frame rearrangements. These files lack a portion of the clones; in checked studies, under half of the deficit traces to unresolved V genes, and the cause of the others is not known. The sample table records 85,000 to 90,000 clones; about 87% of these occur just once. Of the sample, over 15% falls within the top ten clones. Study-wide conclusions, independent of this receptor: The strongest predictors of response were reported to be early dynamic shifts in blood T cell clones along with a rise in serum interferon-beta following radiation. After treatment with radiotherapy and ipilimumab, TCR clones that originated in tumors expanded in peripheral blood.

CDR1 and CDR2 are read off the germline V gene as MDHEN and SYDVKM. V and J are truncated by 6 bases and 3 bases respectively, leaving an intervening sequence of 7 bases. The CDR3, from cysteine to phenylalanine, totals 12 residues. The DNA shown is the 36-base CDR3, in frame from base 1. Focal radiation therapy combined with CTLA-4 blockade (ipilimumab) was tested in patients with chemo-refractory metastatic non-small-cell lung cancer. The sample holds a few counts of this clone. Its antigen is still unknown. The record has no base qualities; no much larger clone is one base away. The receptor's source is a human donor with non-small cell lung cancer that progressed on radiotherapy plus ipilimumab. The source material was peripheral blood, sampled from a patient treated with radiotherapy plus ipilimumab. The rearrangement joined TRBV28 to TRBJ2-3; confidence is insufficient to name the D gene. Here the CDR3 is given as CASSLGTDTQYF. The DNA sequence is TGTGCCAGCAGCCTTGGGACAGATACGCAGTATTTT.